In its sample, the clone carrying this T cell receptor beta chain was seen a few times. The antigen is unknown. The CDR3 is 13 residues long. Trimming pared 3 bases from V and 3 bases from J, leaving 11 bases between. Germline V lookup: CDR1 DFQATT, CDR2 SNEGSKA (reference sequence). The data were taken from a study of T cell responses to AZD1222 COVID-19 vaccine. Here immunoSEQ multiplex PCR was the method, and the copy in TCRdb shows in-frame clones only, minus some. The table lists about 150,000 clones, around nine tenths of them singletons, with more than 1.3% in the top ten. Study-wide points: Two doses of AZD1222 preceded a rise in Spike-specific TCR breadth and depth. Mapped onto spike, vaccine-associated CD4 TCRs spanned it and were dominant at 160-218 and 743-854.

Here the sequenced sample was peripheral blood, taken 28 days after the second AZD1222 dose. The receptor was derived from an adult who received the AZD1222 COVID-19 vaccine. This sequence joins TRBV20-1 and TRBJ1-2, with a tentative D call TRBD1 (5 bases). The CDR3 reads CSASPQGHYGYTF. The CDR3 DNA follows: TGCAGTGCTAGTCCTCAGGGACACTATGGCTACACCTTC.